Shown below are 28 T cell receptor beta chains from a single sample sequenced in a study of cytomegalovirus exposure and HLA in healthy donors (dated by TCRdb to 2015 to 2018). Receptor libraries were prepared by the immunoSEQ multiplex PCR assay. The multiplex PCR relied on a mix of 60 forward primers for TCR Vbeta segments and 13 reverse primers for TCR Jbeta segments. TCRdb retrieved this table from immuneACCESS and kept in-frame rearrangements only. Not all clones are present; in checked studies, unresolved V genes account for under half, and no reason is known for the remainder. Across this sample there are about 120,000 clones, with roughly 80% seen only once. In total, the top ten clones hold around 4.1% of the sample. The material sequenced was PBMCs. Receptors were obtained from a woman aged 35 to 49 in good health and CMV-seronegative.

The CDR3 sequence is CASSWGDLTDTQYF. The CDR3 nucleotides read TGTGCCAGCAGTTGGGGGGATCTCACAGATACGCAGTATTTT. This rearrangement joins TRBV2 to TRBJ2-3, with D possibly TRBD2 on 6 matching bases. CDR1 is SNHLY, CDR2 FYNNEI, per germline. The CDR3 totals 14 residues. Trimming removed 5 bases at V and 2 bases at J, with 11 bases between. The variable domain in full, completed from reference TRBV2 and TRBJ2-3, reads EPEVTQTPSHQVTQMGQEVILRCVPISNHLYFYWYRQILGQKVEFLVSFYNNEISEKSEIFDDQFSVERPDGSNFTLKIRSTKLEDSAMYFCASSWGDLTDTQYFGPGTRLTVL.

The chain links TRBV7-3 to TRBJ2-5, with 9 bases fitting TRBD1. Unmatched junction bases numbered 6, after V lost 5 bases and J lost 5 bases. The CDR3 totals 14 residues. Germline V gene lookup returns CDR1 SGHTA and CDR2 FQGTGA. The DNA of the CDR3 is TGTGCCAGCAGCCAGGGACAGGGTTTCGAGACCCAGTACTTC. This sequence encodes CASSQGQGFETQYF. The full variable domain, completed using reference TRBV7-3 and TRBJ2-5, is GAGVSQTPSNKVTEKGKYVELRCDPISGHTALYWYRQSLGQGPEFLIYFQGTGAADDSGLPNDRFFAVRPEGSVSTLKIQRTERGDSAVYLCASSQGQGFETQYFGPGTRLLVL.

The chain links TRBV18 to TRBJ1-3; tentatively, D is TRBD1 (6 bases). Germline CDR1 KGHSH, CDR2 LQKENI. The CDR3 length is 16 residues. V was cut by 4 bases and J by 4 bases, with 17 bases left in between. CDR3 DNA: TGTGCCAGCTCACAGGGCCAGGGGCTCAGCGGAAACACCATATATTTT. Translated: CASSQGQGLSGNTIYF.

The table lists this clone with a few counts. The V and J genes are TRBV4-3 and TRBJ1-3; tentatively, D is TRBD1 (5 bases). Trimming pared 3 bases from V and 2 bases from J, leaving 17 bases between. Germline assignment: CDR1 LGHNA and CDR2 YSLEER. This CDR3 is built from 17 residues. For the CDR3, the DNA is TGCGCCAGCAGCCACTGGTCAGGGTTTATTGCTGGAAACACCATATATTTT. Translated, it gives CASSHWSGFIAGNTIYF.

This sequence joins TRBV2 and TRBJ2-3, with TRBD1 matching over 10 bases. The germline V gene encodes CDR1 SNHLY and CDR2 FYNNEI. The CDR3 covers 15 residues. With 8 bases clipped from V and 2 bases from J, the junction kept 7 bases outside the gene matches. The CDR3 coding sequence is TGTGCCAGCTCCGGACAGGGGGGGAACACAGATACGCAGTATTTT. Translation: CASSGQGGNTDTQYF. The whole variable domain, remainder taken from reference TRBV2 and TRBJ2-3, is EPEVTQTPSHQVTQMGQEVILRCVPISNHLYFYWYRQILGQKVEFLVSFYNNEISEKSEIFDDQFSVERPDGSNFTLKIRSTKLEDSAMYFCASSGQGGNTDTQYFGPGTRLTVL.

The genes are TRBV7-8 and TRBJ2-2; 10 bases align to TRBD2. The CDR3 is 16 amino acids. J lost 7 bases, V lost 4 bases, and 9 bases had no gene match. Germline V CDR1 and CDR2: SGHVS, FQNEAQ. In DNA form, the CDR3 reads TGTGCCAGCAGCTGGGGCTATAGCGGGGGGAACGGGGAGCTGTTTTTT. Translating it yields CASSWGYSGGNGELFF.

The gene calls are TRBV5-1 and TRBJ1-1; 8 bases fit TRBD1. Germline lookup yields CDR1 SGHRS and CDR2 YFSETQ. The CDR3 contains 14 residues. Trimming removed 4 bases from V and 4 bases from J; junction bases left unmatched: 6. CDR3 protein: CASSPSDRVTEAFF. The DNA for the CDR3 is TGCGCCAGCAGCCCGTCGGACAGGGTCACTGAAGCTTTCTTT.

V is TRBV11-3 and J is TRBJ2-3; TRBD1 is a possible D gene (5 bases). The CDR3 is 14 residues long. Germline V CDR1 and CDR2: SGHNT, YENEEA. The V end lost 3 bases, the J end lost 1 base, and 8 bases lay between the germline ends. CDR3 sequence: CASSLGLGTDTQYF. The CDR3, as DNA: TGTGCCAGCAGCTTGGGGCTGGGCACAGATACGCAGTATTTT.

This clone appeared once. The genes are TRBV27 and TRBJ2-5; D uncertain. Near its end, the DNA agrees better with TRBJ2-7, so the J call may be wrong. The germline CDR1 and CDR2 sequences are MNHEY and SMNVEV (reference sequence). The CDR3 is made up of 13 amino acids. The CDR3 nucleotides are TGTGCCAGCAGTTTGGCGGCAGACTACGAGCAGTACTTC. This codes for CASSLAADYEQYF.

The chain couples TRBV19 to TRBJ2-7, with TRBD2 identical over 8 bases. The CDR3 runs 14 residues. Germline V gives CDR1 LNHDA, CDR2 SQIVND (reference sequence). V shed 7 bases, J shed 2 bases, and the junction held 7 bases outside the gene matches. DNA for the CDR3: TGTGCCAGTACAGTAACTAGCGGCCCCTACGAGCAGTACTTC. Translated, it gives CASTVTSGPYEQYF.

The J gene is TRBJ2-5, the V gene TRBV19; D possibly corresponds to TRBD1 (6 bases). The CDR3 length is 14 residues. Per germline, CDR1 LNHDA and CDR2 SQIVND (reference sequence). The V end was cut by 6 bases, the J end by 5 bases, with 16 bases between. DNA of the CDR3: TGTGCCAGTAGGGAGACAGGTTCTTGGGAGACCCAGTACTTC. Protein product: CASRETGSWETQYF.

The gene calls are TRBV5-1 and TRBJ2-5; maybe TRBD1 (6 bases). The V end lost 3 bases, the J end lost 5 bases, and 14 bases lay between the germline ends. The CDR3 runs 14 residues. Germline CDR1 SGHRS, CDR2 YFSETQ. Here the CDR3 reads CASSSGSQGETQYF. CDR3 sequence (DNA): TGCGCCAGCAGCTCAGGGTCCCAGGGGGAGACCCAGTACTTC.

This chain connects TRBV6-5 to TRBJ1-2, with D perhaps TRBD1 (6 bases). Germline-derived CDR1 and CDR2 are MNHEY and SVGAGI. V lost 3 bases and J lost 7, with 15 bases in between. The CDR3 covers 14 residues. This CDR3 is CASSYTGPSSGYTF. The CDR3 nucleotides are TGTGCCAGCAGTTATACAGGGCCGTCCTCTGGCTACACCTTC.

The chain couples TRBV6-5 to TRBJ1-2; 7 positions match TRBD1. The CDR3 runs to 15 residues. CDR1 is MNHEY and CDR2 is SVGAGI in the germline V gene. Losses at the gene ends were 6 bases for V and 0 bases for J; bases not matched to a gene: 7. For the CDR3, the DNA is TGTGCCAGCAGAACCCTCGGGACAGCTAACTATGGCTACACCTTC. It yields the protein CASRTLGTANYGYTF.

The CDR3 coding sequence is TGTGCCAGCAGCGTAGGGGGGGGACTAGCGGGACAAGAGACCCAGTACTTC. Translation: CASSVGGGLAGQETQYF. The rearrangement links TRBV9 to TRBJ2-5; 13 bases agree with TRBD2. The trim removed 0 bases at V and 2 bases at J, leaving 4 bases unmatched. The CDR3 is 17 amino acids. Germline lookup yields CDR1 SGDLS and CDR2 YYNGEE.

The table lists this clone with a few counts. V gene TRBV11-2 combines with J gene TRBJ2-5; 13 positions agree with TRBD2. Germline V gives CDR1 SGHAT, CDR2 FQNNGV. CDR3 length: 18 amino acids. With 5 bases clipped from V and 2 bases from J, the junction kept 11 bases outside the gene matches. The CDR3 nucleotides are TGTGCCAGCAGCCCAATAAAAAGACTAGCGGGGGGACAAGAGACCCAGTACTTC. Encoded protein: CASSPIKRLAGGQETQYF.

The chain links TRBV5-5 to TRBJ2-3, with a possible D match to TRBD2 (6 bases). This CDR3 region has 15 residues. CDR1 SGHKS and CDR2 YYEKEE come from the germline V gene (reference sequence). V was cut by 0 bases and J by 2 bases, with 10 bases left in between. The CDR3 region has the DNA TGTGCCAGCAGCTTGGGGACTATCTCCACAGATACGCAGTATTTT. It encodes CASSLGTISTDTQYF.

The V gene is TRBV5-1, the J gene TRBJ1-4; 11 nucleotides line up with TRBD1. The V segment lost 1 base and the J segment 0 bases; nucleotides outside the gene matches: 5. Looked up from germline, CDR1 is SGHRS and CDR2 is YFSETQ. This CDR3 is built from 18 residues. The CDR3 DNA reads as TGCGCCAGCAGCTTGCTTGGACAGGGGGCCGCAACTAATGAAAAACTGTTTTTT. Translation gives CASSLLGQGAATNEKLFF. Full variable domain (missing parts from reference TRBV5-1 and TRBJ1-4): KAGVTQTPRYLIKTRGQQVTLSCSPISGHRSVSWYQQTPGQGLQFLFEYFSETQRNKGNFPGRFSGRQFSNSRSEMNVSTLELGDSALYLCASSLLGQGAATNEKLFFGSGTQLSVL.

J is TRBJ1-3 and V is TRBV7-9; possibly TRBD1 for D (6 bases). V lost 5 bases, J lost 0 bases, and 14 bases lay in between. CDR3 length: 16 residues. Per germline, CDR1 SEHNR and CDR2 FQNEAQ (reference sequence). Here the CDR3 reads CASSTGQGHSGNTIYF. CDR3 sequence (DNA): TGTGCCAGCAGCACGGGGCAGGGACACTCTGGAAACACCATATATTTT.

The rearrangement uses TRBV7-2 and TRBJ1-1, with D possibly matching TRBD1 (5 bases). CDR3 length: 16 residues. V lost 3 bases and J 3 bases, leaving 17 bases between the germline ends. Germline V gene lookup returns CDR1 SGHTA and CDR2 FQGNSA. CDR3 protein: CASSLSREVGDTEAFF. In nucleotides, the CDR3 is TGTGCCAGCAGCTTGTCCAGGGAGGTTGGTGACACTGAAGCTTTCTTT.

The chain couples TRBV7-9 to TRBJ2-7; TRBD1 matches at 10 bases. There are 18 residues in the CDR3. With V trimmed by 5 bases and J by 2 bases, 15 bases remained unmatched. Germline V gene sequence: CDR1 SEHNR, CDR2 FQNEAQ (reference sequence). As DNA, the CDR3 is TGTGCCAGCAGCCCCCTGCCCCGGGGGACAGGGGCCACCTACGAGCAGTACTTC. This codes for CASSPLPRGTGATYEQYF.

This chain joins TRBV29-1 and TRBJ1-4; TRBD1 matches at 8 bases. The V and J ends lost 3 bases and 8 bases, in that order; junction bases with no gene match: 5. Germline lookup yields CDR1 SQVTM and CDR2 ANQGSEA. This CDR3 has 13 amino acids. DNA for the CDR3: TGCAGCGTTGAGTACAGGGGGGGAGAAAAACTGTTTTTT. Amino acids: CSVEYRGGEKLFF.

The chain recombines TRBV18 with TRBJ2-7; the match to TRBD2 covers 8 bases. CDR1 is KGHSH, CDR2 LQKENI, per germline. The trim removed 0 bases at V and 4 bases at J, leaving 11 bases unmatched. There are 17 residues in the CDR3. As DNA, the CDR3 is TGTGCCAGCTCACCACCGAAGCGAAGCGGGGGAAGGTACGAGCAGTACTTC. Encoded protein: CASSPPKRSGGRYEQYF.

The genes are TRBV27 and TRBJ2-5, with 9 bases that match TRBD2. From germline, CDR1 is MNHEY and CDR2 SMNVEV (reference sequence). This CDR3 spans 14 amino acids. V lost 6 bases and J lost 5; bases outside the gene matches: 7. The CDR3 DNA is TGTGCCAGCAGACCCTTAGCGGGAGTGGAGACCCAGTACTTC. The encoded protein is CASRPLAGVETQYF.

The chain recombines TRBV5-6 with TRBJ2-7; 7 nucleotides align to TRBD2. CDR3 size: 14 residues. CDR1 and CDR2 from the germline V gene are SGHDT and YYEEEE. Germline trimming cut 4 bases from V and 5 bases from J; bases unmatched to any gene: 9. CDR3 DNA sequence: TGTGCCAGCAGCGCGGGACTATTCAACCACGAGCAGTACTTC. Amino acid sequence: CASSAGLFNHEQYF.

The V call is TRBV7-2, the J call TRBJ2-5; D is undetermined. Trimming removed 3 bases at V and 5 bases at J, with 7 bases between. CDR1 and CDR2 (germline): SGHTA, FQGNSA. The CDR3 sequence is 12 residues long. CDR3 in DNA: TGTGCCAGCAGCTTTTTAATGGAGACCCAGTACTTC. It specifies CASSFLMETQYF.

J is TRBJ2-7 and V is TRBV28; the match to TRBD2 covers 10 bases. The CDR3 is 17 amino acids. Germline CDR1 reads MDHEN; CDR2 reads SYDVKM. Trimming at V came to 5 bases and at J to 7 bases, leaving 17 bases not matched to a gene. The CDR3 bases are TGTGCCAGCAGTCCCCCCGCCCGGGCTAGCGGGAGCTGGGAGCAGTACTTC. Its translation is CASSPPARASGSWEQYF.

This sequence joins TRBV7-2 and TRBJ2-1; unclear D gene. Germline values: CDR1 SGHTA, CDR2 FQGNSA. V was clipped by 5 bases and J by 6 bases, with 17 bases between them. This CDR3 is 15 amino acids long. The chain's CDR3 is CASSPTTFSGNEQFF. CDR3 sequence (DNA): TGTGCCAGCAGCCCTACTACCTTTAGTGGCAATGAGCAGTTCTTC.